These 15 T cell receptor beta chains share one sample of origin, sequenced in a study of blood T cell repertoires in COVID-19. Assay used: immunoSEQ multiplex PCR; TCRdb lists only in-frame clones, some missing. The repertoire holds about 410,000 clones, 89% seen once, with roughly 1.6% in the top ten. Sequenced: peripheral blood. Receptors were obtained from a middle-aged woman with COVID-19, enrolled during active disease.

This chain joins TRBV13 and TRBJ1-5, with D possibly matching TRBD1 (5 bases). Trimming took 5 bases from V and 5 from J, leaving 13 bases between them. In germline, CDR1 is PRHDT, CDR2 FYEKMQ (reference sequence). CDR3 length: 14 residues. CDR3 in DNA: TGTGCCAGCAGCCTCCAGGGTAGAGATCAGCCCCAGCATTTT. Its protein is CASSLQGRDQPQHF.

The genes are TRBV7-7 and TRBJ2-2; a weak D match, TRBD2 (7 bases). Germline V CDR1 and CDR2: SSHAT, FNYEAQ (reference sequence). The CDR3 has 15 residues. CDR3 in amino acids: CALGGGVSSTGELFF. Written as DNA, the CDR3 is TGTGCTCTCGGAGGGGGGGTGTCGAGCACCGGGGAGCTGTTTTTT.

This clone appeared a few times. This chain joins TRBV30 and TRBJ2-4; 7 bases fit TRBD1. V gave up 4 bases and J gave up 8 bases; unmatched junction bases: 8. The CDR3 totals 13 residues. Germline CDR1 GTSNPN, CDR2 SVGIG (reference sequence). CDR3 in amino acids: CAWNRIGGHIQYF. The CDR3 DNA is TGTGCCTGGAATAGGATAGGGGGCCACATTCAGTACTTC.

This sequence joins TRBV27 and TRBJ2-5; D remains unclear. The germline V gene encodes CDR1 MNHEY and CDR2 SMNVEV (reference sequence). This CDR3 is 12 amino acids long. V was clipped by 4 bases and J by 1 base, with 4 bases between them. CDR3 residues: CASSSLQETQYF. The CDR3, as DNA: TGTGCCAGCAGTTCCCTCCAAGAGACCCAGTACTTC.

This clone turned up a few times. The chain recombines TRBV5-1 with TRBJ1-1; D unclear. The CDR3 length is 14 residues. V was cut by 3 bases and J by 2 bases, with 11 bases left in between. Germline lookup yields CDR1 SGHRS and CDR2 YFSETQ. CDR3 bases: TGCGCCAGCAGCTCGACTCTCCCTAACACTGAAGCTTTCTTT. It is translated as CASSSTLPNTEAFF.

The rearrangement joins TRBV19 to TRBJ2-7; D possibly corresponds to TRBD2 (6 bases). V lost 5 bases and J lost 2, with 13 bases in between. Looked up from germline, CDR1 is LNHDA and CDR2 is SQIVND (reference sequence). The CDR3 consists of 14 residues. For the CDR3, the DNA is TGTGCCAGTAGTCCCGGGAGTTCTCCCTACGAGCAGTACTTC. Its protein product is CASSPGSSPYEQYF.

This clone was detected a few times. V is TRBV15 and J is TRBJ1-5; D is ambiguous. Germline assignment: CDR1 LNHNV and CDR2 YYDKDF (reference sequence). The CDR3 runs to 16 residues. Trimming pared 0 bases from V and 2 bases from J, leaving 11 bases between. The CDR3 coding sequence is TGTGCCACCAGCAGAGAAAGAGGGAGAGGCAATCAGCCCCAGCATTTT. Amino acids: CATSRERGRGNQPQHF.

The gene calls are TRBV9 and TRBJ2-1, with TRBD2 identical over 14 bases. This CDR3 is 16 amino acids long. Trimming took 4 bases from V and 9 from J; bases not matched to a gene: 9. Germline-derived CDR1 and CDR2 are SGDLS and YYNGEE. CDR3 residues: CASSPRGTSGSLEQFF. DNA for the CDR3: TGTGCCAGCAGCCCTAGGGGGACTAGCGGGAGCCTTGAGCAGTTCTTC.

The chain joins TRBV6-5 to TRBJ2-7; possible D gene TRBD2, 5 bases. The germline V gene encodes CDR1 MNHEY and CDR2 SVGAGI. The CDR3 has 11 residues. V was cut by 6 bases and J by 5 bases, with 8 bases left in between. DNA for the CDR3: TGTGCCAGCAGAAGCGGCGACGAGCAGTACTTC. Translating gives CASRSGDEQYF.

The V gene is TRBV14, the J gene TRBJ1-1; D is undetermined. CDR3 length: 13 amino acids. Germline V lookup: CDR1 SGHDN, CDR2 FVKESK. The ends were cut back, 4 bases at V and 5 bases at J, with 11 bases in the middle. The CDR3 is CASSLNPGTEAFF. Written as DNA, the CDR3 is TGTGCCAGCAGCCTTAATCCGGGTACTGAAGCTTTCTTT.

V and J are TRBV19 and TRBJ1-2, with 9 positions matching TRBD1. Germline-derived CDR1 and CDR2 are LNHDA and SQIVND (reference sequence). The trim removed 6 bases at V and 7 bases at J, leaving 9 bases unmatched. The CDR3 sequence is 14 residues long. The CDR3 bases are TGTGCCAGTAGCCCGGGACAGGGTTTAAGTGGCTACACCTTC. Translating gives CASSPGQGLSGYTF.

This chain links TRBV30 with TRBJ1-2; D is undetermined. This CDR3 has 11 amino acids. CDR1 GTSNPN and CDR2 SVGIG come from the germline V gene (reference sequence). Trimming stripped 7 bases from V and 5 bases from J, with 11 bases between. The CDR3 sequence: CASSEGYGYTF. The CDR3 nucleotides read TGTGCCTCCTCGGAGGGTTATGGCTACACCTTC.

The chain is built from TRBV7-2 and TRBJ2-7, with D possibly TRBD2 on 5 matching bases. This CDR3 comprises 16 residues. The V gene's germline CDR1 is SGHTA and CDR2 FQGNSA. Trimming pared 2 bases from V and 3 bases from J, leaving 17 bases between. CDR3 DNA sequence: TGTGCCAGCAGCTTAATGAACGGCGGGCTGGGCTACGAGCAGTACTTC. Protein product: CASSLMNGGLGYEQYF.

This chain uses TRBV5-1 with TRBJ2-1; weak D call: TRBD2 (5 bases). The V end lost 0 bases, the J end lost 1 base, and 8 bases lay between the germline ends. Per germline, CDR1 SGHRS and CDR2 YFSETQ. The CDR3 sequence is 15 residues long. CDR3 nucleotides: TGCGCCAGCAGCTTGGGAGGGTTATCCTACAATGAGCAGTTCTTC. It translates to CASSLGGLSYNEQFF.

The DNA of the CDR3 is TGTGCCAGCTCCCCAGTCCCAGCGGGGGGGCGGGATGAGCAGTTCTTC. Its protein is CASSPVPAGGRDEQFF. The genes are TRBV18 and TRBJ2-1; 10 nucleotides agree with TRBD2. This CDR3 spans 16 amino acids. In germline, CDR1 is KGHSH, CDR2 LQKENI. The junction had 13 bases not matched to a gene; V was cut back by 6 bases and J by 8 bases. The variable domain in full, completed from reference TRBV18 and TRBJ2-1, reads NAGVMQNPRHLVRRRGQEARLRCSPMKGHSHVYWYRQLPEEGLKFMVYLQKENIIDESGMPKERFSAEFPKEGPSILRIQQVVRGDSAAYFCASSPVPAGGRDEQFFGPGTRLTVL.